These 18 T cell receptor beta chains originate from one sample sequenced in a study of cytomegalovirus exposure and HLA in healthy donors. The PCR ran on 60 Vbeta and 13 Jbeta primers. Data came from immunoSEQ multiplex PCR; TCRdb stores just in-frame clones and leaves some out. The sample totals some 72,000 clones. The sequencing input was PBMCs. These receptors were taken from a boy younger than 18 in good health and CMV-seronegative.

The rearrangement uses TRBV19 and TRBJ2-2, with 9 bases aligning to TRBD2. Unmatched junction bases numbered 6, after V lost 6 bases and J lost 4 bases. This CDR3 has 15 amino acids. Looked up from germline, CDR1 is LNHDA and CDR2 is SQIVND (reference sequence). The DNA for the CDR3 is TGTGCCAGTAGACCTAGCGGGATAGGCACCGGGGAGCTGTTTTTT. Its translation: CASRPSGIGTGELFF. The entire variable domain, with the rest obtained from reference TRBV19 and TRBJ2-2, is as follows: DGGITQSPKYLFRKEGQNVTLSCEQNLNHDAMYWYRQDPGQGLRLIYYSQIVNDFQKGDIAEGYSVSREKKESFPLTVTSAQKNPTAFYLCASRPSGIGTGELFFGEGSRLTVL.

The rearrangement links TRBV19 to TRBJ2-1; TRBD2 agrees at 11 bases. The V gene's germline CDR1 is LNHDA and CDR2 SQIVND (reference sequence). The CDR3 consists of 19 residues. V gave up 3 bases and J gave up 6 bases; unmatched junction bases: 16. CDR3 nucleotide sequence: TGTGCCAGTAGTATTGTAGCGGGGGGGCCGGGTGGAGGGATCAATGAGCAGTTCTTC. Translated, it gives CASSIVAGGPGGGINEQFF.

The chain joins TRBV6-5 to TRBJ2-2, with D unresolved. Germline CDR1 reads MNHEY; CDR2 reads SVGAGI. V was cut by 10 bases and J by 6 bases, with 15 bases left in between. The CDR3 has 13 residues. The CDR3 reads CATGQYLAGELFF. DNA for the CDR3: TGTGCCACTGGGCAGTACCTGGCCGGGGAGCTGTTTTTT.

V gene TRBV7-6 combines with J gene TRBJ1-2, with 8 bases fitting TRBD1. Germline V gene sequence: CDR1 SGHVS, CDR2 FNYEAQ. This CDR3 has 13 amino acids. The V and J ends lost 5 bases and 6 bases, in that order; junction bases with no gene match: 5. The CDR3, as DNA: TGTGCCAGCAGCCCAGACAGGGGCGATGGCTACACCTTC. Its protein product is CASSPDRGDGYTF.

The gene calls are TRBV4-2 and TRBJ2-1, with 7 bases that match TRBD1. V shed 5 bases, J shed 10 bases, and the junction held 14 bases outside the gene matches. CDR3 length: 15 amino acids. The V gene's germline CDR1 is LGHNA and CDR2 YNFKEQ. The CDR3 bases are TGTGCCAGCAGCTACTACATTGACAGGGTGGACGAGCAGTTCTTC. Amino acids: CASSYYIDRVDEQFF.

J is TRBJ2-5 and V is TRBV7-9; 8 bases match TRBD2. This CDR3 contains 15 residues. The J segment lost 5 bases and the V segment lost 2 bases, leaving 7 bases of the junction unmatched. Looked up from germline, CDR1 is SEHNR and CDR2 is FQNEAQ (reference sequence). The CDR3 sequence: CASSLLAGGYETQYF. The CDR3 DNA sequence: TGTGCCAGCAGCTTATTGGCGGGAGGTTACGAGACCCAGTACTTC.

The chain joins TRBV6-6 to TRBJ2-7, with TRBD2 identical over 8 bases. Germline V gives CDR1 MNHNY, CDR2 SVGAGI (reference sequence). Trimming cost V 6 bases and J 5 bases; bases outside gene matches: 3. The CDR3 runs to 12 residues. CDR3 bases: TGTGCCAGCAGCCGGGGGGGCGACGAGCAGTACTTC. It specifies CASSRGGDEQYF.

J is TRBJ2-5 and V is TRBV10-2, with 12 positions matching TRBD2. The tail of the sequence fits TRBJ2-7 better, so the J call may be wrong. Germline V gene data show CDR1 as WSHSY and CDR2 as SAAADI. This CDR3 contains 14 residues. The CDR3, as DNA: TGCGCCAGCAGGGTCCAGACTAGCGGGAGCGAGCAGTACTTC. It yields the protein CASRVQTSGSEQYF.

The chain joins TRBV19 to TRBJ2-1, with 15 positions matching TRBD2. This CDR3 has 14 residues. CDR1 is LNHDA and CDR2 is SQIVND in the germline V gene (reference sequence). With 6 bases clipped from V and 10 bases from J, the junction kept 4 bases outside the gene matches. The CDR3 nucleotides read TGTGCCAGTAGCGGACTAGCGGGAGGGTACGAGCAGTTCTTC. It is translated as CASSGLAGGYEQFF.

V is TRBV6-1 and J is TRBJ2-7; 12 bases agree with TRBD2. Germline CDR1 reads MNHNS; CDR2 reads SASEGT. J gave up 4 bases and V 2 bases, and 15 bases lay outside the gene matches. This CDR3 region has 19 residues. Here the CDR3 DNA reads TGTGCCAGCAGTGAAAGGCAGGGGCTACTAGCGGGGGGTTTTTACGAGCAGTACTTC. Residues: CASSERQGLLAGGFYEQYF.

This chain links TRBV11-2 with TRBJ2-3, with D tentatively TRBD1 (6 bases). This CDR3 region has 13 residues. CDR1 is SGHAT and CDR2 is FQNNGV in the germline V gene. V was cut by 10 bases and J by 6 bases, with 17 bases left in between. CDR3: CATRDARGDTQYF. CDR3 in DNA: TGTGCCACCAGGGACGCCAGGGGCGATACGCAGTATTTT.

The chain joins TRBV18 to TRBJ2-2, with TRBD1 as a possible D gene (5 bases). Looked up from germline, CDR1 is KGHSH and CDR2 is LQKENI. CDR3 length: 16 residues. Deletions cut 4 bases from V and 0 bases from J, with 12 bases between. This CDR3 is CASSLTGRPNTGELFF. CDR3 bases: TGTGCCAGCTCACTAACAGGAAGGCCGAACACCGGGGAGCTGTTTTTT.

CDR3 sequence (DNA): TGCGCCAGCAGCCAAGATGTAGGTGCAGGTCTTGGCTACACCTTC. Translated, it gives CASSQDVGAGLGYTF. This chain links TRBV4-1 with TRBJ1-2; D ambiguous. The CDR3 contains 15 residues. Between the trimmed V and J ends, which lost 0 bases and 7 bases, there was a span of 15 bases. From germline, CDR1 is MGHRA and CDR2 YSYEKL.

For this clone: Sequence at one end of the junction differs from germline and may be a read error. The chain combines TRBV11-3 with TRBJ1-1; D gene unclear. Germline V gene sequence: CDR1 SGHNT, CDR2 YENEEA. The CDR3 consists of 13 residues. This chain's CDR3 is CASSYRVNTEDFF. The CDR3 DNA sequence: TGTGCCAGCAGTTACCGGGTAAACACTGAAGATTTCTTT.

The rearrangement uses TRBV27 and TRBJ2-7, with D possibly matching TRBD2 (6 bases). Germline-derived CDR1 and CDR2 are MNHEY and SMNVEV (reference sequence). The ends were cut back, 5 bases at V and 0 bases at J, with 23 bases in the middle. The CDR3 sequence is 18 residues long. The CDR3: CASSPKPPGGASSYEQYF. The DNA of the CDR3 is TGTGCCAGCAGTCCTAAACCCCCGGGCGGGGCAAGCTCCTACGAGCAGTACTTC.

In nucleotides, the CDR3 is TGTGCCAGTAGTAATGGGGCGAATCAGCCCCAGCATTTT. This encodes CASSNGANQPQHF. J is TRBJ1-5 and V is TRBV19, with a possible D match to TRBD1 (5 bases). From germline, CDR1 is LNHDA and CDR2 SQIVND (reference sequence). CDR3 size: 13 residues. Trimming removed 4 bases at V and 4 bases at J, with 8 bases between.

This chain uses TRBV6-5 with TRBJ1-1; D unclear. V dropped 0 bases and J dropped 1 base, with 6 bases sitting between them. The CDR3 spans 14 residues. Germline values: CDR1 MNHEY, CDR2 SVGAGI. The CDR3 sequence: CASSYSEGNTEAFF. Here the CDR3 DNA reads TGTGCCAGCAGTTACTCGGAGGGGAACACTGAAGCTTTCTTT.

The CDR3 spells CASRTLPTDRAIFLRSNQPQHF. CDR3 nucleotide sequence: TGTGCCAGCAGGACATTACCGACGGACAGGGCAATCTTTTTACGTAGCAATCAGCCCCAGCATTTT. V gene TRBV7-7 combines with J gene TRBJ1-5; 8 bases match TRBD1. J was trimmed by 0 bases and V by 6 bases; bases with no gene match: 25. The CDR3 totals 22 residues. Per germline, CDR1 SSHAT and CDR2 FNYEAQ (reference sequence).